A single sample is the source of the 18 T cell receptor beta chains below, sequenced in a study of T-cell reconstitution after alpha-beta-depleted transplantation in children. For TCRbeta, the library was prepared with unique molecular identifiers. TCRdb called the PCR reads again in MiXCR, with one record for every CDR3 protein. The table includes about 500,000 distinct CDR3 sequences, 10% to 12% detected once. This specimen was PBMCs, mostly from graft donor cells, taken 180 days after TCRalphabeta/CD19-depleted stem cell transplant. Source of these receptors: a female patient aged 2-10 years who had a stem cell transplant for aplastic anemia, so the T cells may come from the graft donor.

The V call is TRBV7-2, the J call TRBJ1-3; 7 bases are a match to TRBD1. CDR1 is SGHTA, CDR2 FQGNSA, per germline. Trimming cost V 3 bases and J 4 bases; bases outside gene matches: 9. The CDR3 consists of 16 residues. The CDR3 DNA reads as TGTGCCAGCAGCTTTACCGGACAGGCTAGCGGAAACACCATATATTTT. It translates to CASSFTGQASGNTIYF. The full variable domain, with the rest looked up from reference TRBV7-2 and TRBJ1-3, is GAGVSQSPSNKVTEKGKDVELRCDPISGHTALYWYRQSLGQGLEFLIYFQGNSAPDKSGLPSDRFSAERTGGSVSTLTIQRTQQEDSAVYLCASSFTGQASGNTIYFGEGSWLTVV.

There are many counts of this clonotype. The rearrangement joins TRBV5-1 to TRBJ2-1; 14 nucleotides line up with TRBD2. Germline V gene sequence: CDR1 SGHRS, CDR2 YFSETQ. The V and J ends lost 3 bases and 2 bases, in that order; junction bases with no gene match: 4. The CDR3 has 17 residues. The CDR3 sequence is CASSSPGLAGAYNEQFF. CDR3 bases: TGCGCCAGCAGCTCTCCGGGACTAGCGGGAGCCTACAATGAGCAGTTCTTC.

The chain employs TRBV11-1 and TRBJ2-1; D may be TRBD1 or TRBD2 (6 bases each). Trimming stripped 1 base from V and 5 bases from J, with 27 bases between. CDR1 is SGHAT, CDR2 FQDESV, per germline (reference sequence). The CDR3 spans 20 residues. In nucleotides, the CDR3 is TGTGCCAGCAGCTTAGGGATATTGGGAGGACAGCCCGGGCGGGACAATGAGCAGTTCTTC. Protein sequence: CASSLGILGGQPGRDNEQFF.

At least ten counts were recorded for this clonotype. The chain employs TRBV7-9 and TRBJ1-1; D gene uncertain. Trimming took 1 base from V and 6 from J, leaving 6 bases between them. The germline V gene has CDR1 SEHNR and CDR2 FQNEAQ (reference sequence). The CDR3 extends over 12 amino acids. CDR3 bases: TGTGCCAGCAGCTTAGGGCGAGCTGAAGCTTTCTTT. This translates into CASSLGRAEAFF.

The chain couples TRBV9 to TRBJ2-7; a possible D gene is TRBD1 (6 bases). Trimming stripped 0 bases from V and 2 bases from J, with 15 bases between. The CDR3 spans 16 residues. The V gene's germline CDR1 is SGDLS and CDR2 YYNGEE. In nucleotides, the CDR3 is TGTGCCAGCAGCGTAGCTGGGGGCCCCACGGCCTACGAGCAGTACTTC. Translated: CASSVAGGPTAYEQYF.

CDR3: CASSLRGQKGSYNEQFF. CDR3 nucleotide sequence: TGTGCCAGTAGTCTACGGGGCCAGAAGGGTTCCTACAATGAGCAGTTCTTC. The chain joins TRBV19 to TRBJ2-1, with D perhaps being TRBD1 or TRBD2 (5 bases each). This CDR3 is built from 17 residues. Trimming removed 5 bases from V and 1 base from J, with 18 bases in between. Germline V CDR1 and CDR2: LNHDA, SQIVND (reference sequence).

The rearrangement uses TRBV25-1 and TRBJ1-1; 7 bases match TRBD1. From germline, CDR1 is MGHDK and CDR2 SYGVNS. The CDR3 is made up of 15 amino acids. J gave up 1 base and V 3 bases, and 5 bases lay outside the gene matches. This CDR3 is CASSDRGRGNTEAFF. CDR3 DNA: TGTGCCAGCAGTGACAGGGGGAGAGGGAACACTGAAGCTTTCTTT.

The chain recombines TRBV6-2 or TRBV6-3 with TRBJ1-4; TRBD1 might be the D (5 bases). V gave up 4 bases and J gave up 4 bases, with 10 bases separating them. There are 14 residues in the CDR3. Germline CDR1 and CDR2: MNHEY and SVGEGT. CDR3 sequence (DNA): TGTGCCAGCAGTTTGACAGCGATTAATGAAAAACTGTTTTTT. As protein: CASSLTAINEKLFF.

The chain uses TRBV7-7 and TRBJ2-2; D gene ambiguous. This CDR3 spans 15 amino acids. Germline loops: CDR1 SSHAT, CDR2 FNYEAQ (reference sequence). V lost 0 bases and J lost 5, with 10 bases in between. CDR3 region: CASSLAPRSTGELFF. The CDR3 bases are TGTGCCAGCAGCTTAGCGCCCAGGTCAACCGGGGAGCTGTTTTTT.

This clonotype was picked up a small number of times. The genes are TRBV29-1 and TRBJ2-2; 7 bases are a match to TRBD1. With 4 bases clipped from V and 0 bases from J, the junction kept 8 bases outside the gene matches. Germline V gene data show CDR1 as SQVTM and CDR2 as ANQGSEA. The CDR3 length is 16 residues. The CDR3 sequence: CSVVPDRAANTGELFF. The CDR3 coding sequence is TGCAGCGTTGTCCCTGACAGGGCCGCGAACACCGGGGAGCTGTTTTTT.

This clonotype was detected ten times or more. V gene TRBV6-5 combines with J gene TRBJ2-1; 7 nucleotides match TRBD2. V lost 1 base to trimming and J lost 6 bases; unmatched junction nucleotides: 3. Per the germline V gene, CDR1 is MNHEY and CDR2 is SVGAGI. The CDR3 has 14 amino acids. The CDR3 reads CASSYWREINEQFF. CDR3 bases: TGTGCCAGCAGTTACTGGCGGGAGATCAATGAGCAGTTCTTC.

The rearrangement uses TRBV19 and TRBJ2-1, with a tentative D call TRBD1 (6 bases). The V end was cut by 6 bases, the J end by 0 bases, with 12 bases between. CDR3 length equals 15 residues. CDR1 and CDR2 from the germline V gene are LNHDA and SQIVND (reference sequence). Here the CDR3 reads CASRTGRSSYNEQFF. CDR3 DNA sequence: TGTGCCAGTAGGACAGGTCGAAGCTCCTACAATGAGCAGTTCTTC. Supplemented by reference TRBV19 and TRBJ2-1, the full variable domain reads DGGITQSPKYLFRKEGQNVTLSCEQNLNHDAMYWYRQDPGQGLRLIYYSQIVNDFQKGDIAEGYSVSREKKESFPLTVTSAQKNPTAFYLCASRTGRSSYNEQFFGPGTRLTVL.

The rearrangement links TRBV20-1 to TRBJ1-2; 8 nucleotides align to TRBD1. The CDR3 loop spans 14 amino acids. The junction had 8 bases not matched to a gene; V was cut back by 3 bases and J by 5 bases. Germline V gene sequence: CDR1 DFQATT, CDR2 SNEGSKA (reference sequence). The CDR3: CSASRDRRDYGYTF. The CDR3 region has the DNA TGCAGTGCTAGTCGGGACAGGCGTGATTATGGCTACACCTTC.

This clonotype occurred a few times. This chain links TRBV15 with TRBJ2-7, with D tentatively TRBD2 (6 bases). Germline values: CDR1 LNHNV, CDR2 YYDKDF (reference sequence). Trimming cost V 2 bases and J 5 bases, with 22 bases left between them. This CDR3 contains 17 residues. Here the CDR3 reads CATSRTTPGGRLNEQYF. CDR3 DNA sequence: TGTGCCACCAGCAGAACAACCCCTGGGGGGAGATTGAACGAGCAGTACTTC.

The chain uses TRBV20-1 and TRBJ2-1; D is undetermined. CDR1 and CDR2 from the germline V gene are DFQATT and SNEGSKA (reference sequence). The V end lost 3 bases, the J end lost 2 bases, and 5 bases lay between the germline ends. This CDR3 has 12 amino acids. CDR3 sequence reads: CSASGTYNEQFF. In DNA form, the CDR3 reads TGCAGTGCTAGTGGGACCTACAATGAGCAGTTCTTC.

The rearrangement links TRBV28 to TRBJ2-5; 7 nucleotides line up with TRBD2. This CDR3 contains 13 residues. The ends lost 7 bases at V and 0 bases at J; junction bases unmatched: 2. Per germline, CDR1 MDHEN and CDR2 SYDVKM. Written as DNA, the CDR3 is TGTGCCAGCACTAGCGGAAACCAAGAGACCCAGTACTTC. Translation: CASTSGNQETQYF.

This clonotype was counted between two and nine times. The CDR3 coding sequence is TGTGCCAGCAGTTACGCAAACAGGGATCCCTACGAGCAGTACTTC. Translating it yields CASSYANRDPYEQYF. The J gene is TRBJ2-7, the V gene TRBV6-5, with D tentatively TRBD1 (6 bases). Germline V gene lookup returns CDR1 MNHEY and CDR2 SVGAGI. This CDR3 is built from 15 residues. V was shortened by 2 bases and J by 2 bases, with 13 bases between the two germline ends.

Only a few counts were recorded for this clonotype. CDR3 bases: TGCGCCAGCAGCCAAGAAAGCCCCCGACTGACTGAAGCTTTCTTT. This codes for CASSQESPRLTEAFF. The chain is built from TRBV4-3 and TRBJ1-1; D is undetermined. The CDR3 has 15 residues. Germline loops: CDR1 LGHNA, CDR2 YSLEER. Trimming cost V 0 bases and J 5 bases, with 13 bases left between them.